This T cell receptor beta chain was captured by sequencing in a study of cytomegalovirus exposure and HLA in healthy donors. Across the study: Early released data comprised about 85 million unique TCRs from HLA-typed donors. The study, taken as a whole, reports: Common viral pathogens were later found to be apparently linked to several of the most significant clusters. Most likely, a cluster of highly shared sequence variants arose as a sequencing artifact.

The V and J ends lost 4 bases and 12 bases respectively, with 20 bases between them. In germline, CDR1 is SGHRS, CDR2 YFSETQ. The CDR3 loop spans 13 amino acids. Remarks on this clone: The antigen is unknown.

PCR used 60 Vbeta primers and 13 Jbeta primers. The data were produced by immunoSEQ multiplex PCR, yet TCRdb's version contains in-frame clones alone and is incomplete. Of fewer than 200,000 clones in the sample, approximately 80% were seen once. The sample taken for sequencing was PBMCs. The genes are TRBV5-1 and TRBJ2-7, with D perhaps TRBD2 (6 bases). The origin of this receptor is a woman between 18 and 30 years old in good health and CMV-seronegative. CDR3 in amino acids: CASSPAVGGFRYF. DNA of the CDR3: TGCGCCAGCAGCCCGGCGGTCGGAGGGTTTAGGTACTTC.